This TCR beta chain was recovered during a study of cytomegalovirus exposure and HLA in healthy donors. Healthy bone marrow donors formed the donor group. The PCR made use of 60 Vbeta and 13 Jbeta primers. Sequencing used immunoSEQ multiplex PCR; TCRdb keeps in-frame clones, though not all of them. The clone table shows approximately 92,000 clones, with the ten largest holding roughly 3.4%. To note about this clone: Its cognate antigen is unknown. This sample includes further DNA sequences coding for the same CDR3.

Germline V gives CDR1 SGHVS, CDR2 FNYEAQ. This CDR3 has 15 amino acids. Losses at the gene ends were 6 bases for V and 4 bases for J; bases not matched to a gene: 9. Study results and caveats: For most subjects, TCR beta sequences were reported to predict HLA-A and HLA-B alleles with accuracy. For most TCR beta V segments, an earlier analysis put the productive rate at about 90% or about 30% of the time. When presence/absence was analysed, sequencing depth was taken to be roughly uniform across donors.

This rearrangement joins TRBV7-6 to TRBJ2-1; the match to TRBD1 covers 7 bases. Sequencing was carried out using PBMCs. This TCR was sampled from a young woman in good health and CMV-seronegative. The DNA of the CDR3 is TGTGCCAGCAGTACCGGGACAGCTTCTTACAATGAGCAGTTCTTC. Its protein is CASSTGTASYNEQFF.